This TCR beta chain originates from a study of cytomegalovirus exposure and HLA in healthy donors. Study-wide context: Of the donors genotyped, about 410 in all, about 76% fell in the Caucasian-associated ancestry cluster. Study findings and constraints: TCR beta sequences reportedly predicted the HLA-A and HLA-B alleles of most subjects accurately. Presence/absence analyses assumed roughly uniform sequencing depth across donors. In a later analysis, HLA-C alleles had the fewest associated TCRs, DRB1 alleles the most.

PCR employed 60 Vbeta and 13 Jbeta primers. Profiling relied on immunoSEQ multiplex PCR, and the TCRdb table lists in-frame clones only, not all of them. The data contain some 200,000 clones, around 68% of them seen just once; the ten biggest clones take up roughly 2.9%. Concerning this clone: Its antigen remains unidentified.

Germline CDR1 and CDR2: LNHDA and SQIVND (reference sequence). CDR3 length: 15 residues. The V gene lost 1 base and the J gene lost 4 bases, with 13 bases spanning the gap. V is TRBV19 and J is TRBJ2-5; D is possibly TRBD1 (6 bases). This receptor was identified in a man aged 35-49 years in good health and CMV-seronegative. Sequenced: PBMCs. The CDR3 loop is CASSIGGWGRETQYF. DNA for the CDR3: TGTGCCAGTAGTATAGGTGGTTGGGGGCGAGAGACCCAGTACTTC.